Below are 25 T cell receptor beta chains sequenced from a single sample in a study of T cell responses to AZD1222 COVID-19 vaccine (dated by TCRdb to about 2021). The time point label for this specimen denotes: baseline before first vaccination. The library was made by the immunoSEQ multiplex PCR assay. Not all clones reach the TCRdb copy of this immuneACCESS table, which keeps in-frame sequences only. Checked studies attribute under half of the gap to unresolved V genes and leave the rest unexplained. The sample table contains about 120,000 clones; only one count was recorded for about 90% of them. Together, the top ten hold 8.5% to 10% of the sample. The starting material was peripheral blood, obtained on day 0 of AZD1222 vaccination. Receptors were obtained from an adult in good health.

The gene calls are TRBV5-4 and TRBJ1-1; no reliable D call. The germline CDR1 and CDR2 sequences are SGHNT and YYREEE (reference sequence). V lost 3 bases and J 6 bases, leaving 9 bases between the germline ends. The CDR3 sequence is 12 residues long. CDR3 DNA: TGTGCCAGCAGCTCGGAGGTCGCTGAAGCTTTCTTT. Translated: CASSSEVAEAFF. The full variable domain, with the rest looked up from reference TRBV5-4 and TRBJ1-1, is ETGVTQSPTHLIKTRGQQVTLRCSSQSGHNTVSWYQQALGQGPQFIFQYYREEENGRGNFPPRFSGLQFPNYSSELNVNALELDDSALYLCASSSEVAEAFFGQGTRLTVV.

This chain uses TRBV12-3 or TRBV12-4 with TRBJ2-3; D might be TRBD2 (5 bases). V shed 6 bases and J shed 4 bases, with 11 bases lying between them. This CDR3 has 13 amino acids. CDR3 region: CASREGGADTQYF. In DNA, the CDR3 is TGTGCCAGCAGGGAAGGAGGCGCAGATACGCAGTATTTT.

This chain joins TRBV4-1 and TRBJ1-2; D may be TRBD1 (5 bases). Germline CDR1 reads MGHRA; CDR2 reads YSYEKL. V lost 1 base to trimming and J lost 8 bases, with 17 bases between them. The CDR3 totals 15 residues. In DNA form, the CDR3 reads TGCGCCAGCAGCCAAGGCAGGGTGCGGGATGGGGGCTACACCTTC. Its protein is CASSQGRVRDGGYTF.

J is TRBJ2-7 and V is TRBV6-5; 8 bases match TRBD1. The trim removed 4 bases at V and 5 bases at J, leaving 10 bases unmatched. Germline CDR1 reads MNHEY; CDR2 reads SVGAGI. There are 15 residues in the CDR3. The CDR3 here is CASSSWTGIIHEQYF. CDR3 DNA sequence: TGTGCCAGCAGTTCATGGACAGGGATAATACACGAGCAGTACTTC.

The CDR3 loop reads CASSSTYTYEQYF. The CDR3 nucleotides read TGTGCCAGTAGTTCGACGTACACCTACGAGCAGTACTTC. The V and J genes are TRBV19 and TRBJ2-7; D is unclear. With 5 bases removed from V and 2 bases from J, the gap between germline ends came to 10 bases. The germline V gene has CDR1 LNHDA and CDR2 SQIVND (reference sequence). This CDR3 contains 13 residues. Filled out from reference TRBV19 and TRBJ2-7, the complete variable domain reads DGGITQSPKYLFRKEGQNVTLSCEQNLNHDAMYWYRQDPGQGLRLIYYSQIVNDFQKGDIAEGYSVSREKKESFPLTVTSAQKNPTAFYLCASSSTYTYEQYFGPGTRLTVT.

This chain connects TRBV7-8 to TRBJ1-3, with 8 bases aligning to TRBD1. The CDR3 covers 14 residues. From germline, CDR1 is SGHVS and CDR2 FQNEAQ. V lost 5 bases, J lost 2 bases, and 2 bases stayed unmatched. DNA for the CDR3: TGTGCCAGCAGCCTGACAGGGGCTGGAAACACCATATATTTT. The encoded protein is CASSLTGAGNTIYF. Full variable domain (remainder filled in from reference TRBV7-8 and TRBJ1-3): GAGVSQSPRYKVAKRGQDVALRCDPISGHVSLFWYQQALGQGPEFLTYFQNEAQLDKSGLPSDRFFAERPEGSVSTLKIQRTQQEDSAVYLCASSLTGAGNTIYFGEGSWLTVV.

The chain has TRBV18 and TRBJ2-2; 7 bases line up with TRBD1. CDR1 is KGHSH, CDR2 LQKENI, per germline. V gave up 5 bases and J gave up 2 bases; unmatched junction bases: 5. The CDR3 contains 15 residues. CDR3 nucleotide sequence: TGTGCCAGCTCAGCTGGACAGGATAACACCGGGGAGCTGTTTTTT. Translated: CASSAGQDNTGELFF.

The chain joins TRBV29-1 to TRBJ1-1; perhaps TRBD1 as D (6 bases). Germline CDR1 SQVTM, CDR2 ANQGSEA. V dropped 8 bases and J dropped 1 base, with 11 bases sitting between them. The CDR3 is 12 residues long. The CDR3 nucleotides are TGCAGCCCAACCAGGGGGAACACTGAAGCTTTCTTT. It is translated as CSPTRGNTEAFF.

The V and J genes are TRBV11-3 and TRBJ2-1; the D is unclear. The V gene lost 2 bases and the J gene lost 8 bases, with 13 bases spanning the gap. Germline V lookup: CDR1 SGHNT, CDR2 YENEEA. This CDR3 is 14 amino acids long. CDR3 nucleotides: TGTGCCAGCAGCTTATCAGGCACCCCCTATGAGCAGTTCTTC. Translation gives CASSLSGTPYEQFF.

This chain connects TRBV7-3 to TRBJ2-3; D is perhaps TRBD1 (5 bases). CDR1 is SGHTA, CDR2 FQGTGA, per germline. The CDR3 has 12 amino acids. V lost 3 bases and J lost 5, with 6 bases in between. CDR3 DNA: TGTGCCAGCAGCTTGGGGCGAGATACGCAGTATTTT. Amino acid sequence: CASSLGRDTQYF.

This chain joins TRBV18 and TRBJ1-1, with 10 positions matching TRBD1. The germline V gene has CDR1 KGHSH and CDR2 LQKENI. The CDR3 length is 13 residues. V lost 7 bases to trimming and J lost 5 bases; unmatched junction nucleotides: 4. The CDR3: CASFRDRGTEAFF. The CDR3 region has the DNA TGTGCCAGCTTCCGGGACAGGGGTACTGAAGCTTTCTTT.

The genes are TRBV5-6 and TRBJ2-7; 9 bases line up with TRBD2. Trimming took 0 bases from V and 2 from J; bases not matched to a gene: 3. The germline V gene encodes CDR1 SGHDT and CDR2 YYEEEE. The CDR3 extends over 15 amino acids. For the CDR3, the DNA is TGTGCCAGCAGCTTGGGAATAGCGGGGGCCTACGAGCAGTACTTC. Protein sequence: CASSLGIAGAYEQYF.

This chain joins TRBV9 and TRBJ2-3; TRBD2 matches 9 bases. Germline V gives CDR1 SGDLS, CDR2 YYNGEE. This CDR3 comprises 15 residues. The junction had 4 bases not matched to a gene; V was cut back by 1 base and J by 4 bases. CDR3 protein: CASSVWRGGSDTQYF. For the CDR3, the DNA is TGTGCCAGCAGCGTATGGCGGGGGGGCTCAGATACGCAGTATTTT.

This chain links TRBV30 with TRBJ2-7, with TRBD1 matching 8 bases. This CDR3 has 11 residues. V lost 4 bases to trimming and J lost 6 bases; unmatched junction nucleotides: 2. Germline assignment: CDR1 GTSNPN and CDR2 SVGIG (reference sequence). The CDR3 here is CAWTGGSEQYF. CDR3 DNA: TGTGCCTGGACAGGGGGCTCCGAGCAGTACTTC.

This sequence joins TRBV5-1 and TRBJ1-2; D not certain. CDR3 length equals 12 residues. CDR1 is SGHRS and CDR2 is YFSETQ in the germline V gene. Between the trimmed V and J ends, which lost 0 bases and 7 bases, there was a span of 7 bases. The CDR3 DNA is TGCGCCAGCAGCTTGGGTGTGGGTGGCTACACCTTC. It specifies CASSLGVGGYTF.

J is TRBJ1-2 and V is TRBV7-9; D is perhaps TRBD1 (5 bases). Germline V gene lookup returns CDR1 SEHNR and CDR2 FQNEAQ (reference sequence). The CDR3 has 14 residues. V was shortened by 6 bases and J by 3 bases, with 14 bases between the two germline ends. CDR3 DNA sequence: TGTGCCAGCAGGGGGGGAGACATACACTATGGCTACACCTTC. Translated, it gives CASRGGDIHYGYTF.

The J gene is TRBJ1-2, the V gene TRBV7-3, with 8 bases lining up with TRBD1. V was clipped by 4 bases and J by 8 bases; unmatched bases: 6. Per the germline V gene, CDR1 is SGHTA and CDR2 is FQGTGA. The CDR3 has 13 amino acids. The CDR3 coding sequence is TGTGCCAGCAGCTCCGGACAGGGATACGGCTACACCTTC. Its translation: CASSSGQGYGYTF. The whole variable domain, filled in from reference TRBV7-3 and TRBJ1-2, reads GAGVSQTPSNKVTEKGKYVELRCDPISGHTALYWYRQSLGQGPEFLIYFQGTGAADDSGLPNDRFFAVRPEGSVSTLKIQRTERGDSAVYLCASSSGQGYGYTFGSGTRLTVV.

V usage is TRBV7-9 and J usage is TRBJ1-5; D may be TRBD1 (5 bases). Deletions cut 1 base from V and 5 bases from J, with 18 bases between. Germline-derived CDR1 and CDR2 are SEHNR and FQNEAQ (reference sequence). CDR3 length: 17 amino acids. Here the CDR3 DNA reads TGTGCCAGCAGCTTAGGGAGGCTTGGCAGGGTTGATCAGCCCCAGCATTTT. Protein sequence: CASSLGRLGRVDQPQHF.

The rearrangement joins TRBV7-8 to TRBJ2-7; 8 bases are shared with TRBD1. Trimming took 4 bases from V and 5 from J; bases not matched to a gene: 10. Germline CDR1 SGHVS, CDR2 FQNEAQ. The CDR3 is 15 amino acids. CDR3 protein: CASSSYRDRRDEQYF. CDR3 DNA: TGTGCCAGCAGCTCGTACCGGGACAGGCGAGACGAGCAGTACTTC. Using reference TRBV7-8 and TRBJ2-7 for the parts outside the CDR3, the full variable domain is GAGVSQSPRYKVAKRGQDVALRCDPISGHVSLFWYQQALGQGPEFLTYFQNEAQLDKSGLPSDRFFAERPEGSVSTLKIQRTQQEDSAVYLCASSSYRDRRDEQYFGPGTRLTVT.

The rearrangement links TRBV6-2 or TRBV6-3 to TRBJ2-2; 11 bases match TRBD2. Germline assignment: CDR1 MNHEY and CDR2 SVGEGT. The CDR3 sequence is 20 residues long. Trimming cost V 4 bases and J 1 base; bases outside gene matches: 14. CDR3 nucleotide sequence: TGTGCCAGCAGTTCAGCCGAGCTACCGGGACTAGCGGTGAACACCGGGGAGCTGTTTTTT. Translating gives CASSSAELPGLAVNTGELFF.

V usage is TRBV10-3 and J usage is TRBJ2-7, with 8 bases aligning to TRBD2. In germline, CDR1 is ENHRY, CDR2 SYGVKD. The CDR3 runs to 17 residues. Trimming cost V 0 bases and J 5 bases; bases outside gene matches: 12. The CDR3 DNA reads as TGTGCCATCAGTGAGTCGACGGGGGGGAAGGAAAATCACGAGCAGTACTTC. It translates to CAISESTGGKENHEQYF.

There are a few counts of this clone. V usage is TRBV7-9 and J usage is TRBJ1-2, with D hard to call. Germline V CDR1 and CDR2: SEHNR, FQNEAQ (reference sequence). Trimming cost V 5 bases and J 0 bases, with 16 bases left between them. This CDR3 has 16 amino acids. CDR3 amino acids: CASSRLETLANYGYTF. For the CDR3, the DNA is TGTGCCAGCAGCCGCTTGGAGACCTTAGCTAACTATGGCTACACCTTC.

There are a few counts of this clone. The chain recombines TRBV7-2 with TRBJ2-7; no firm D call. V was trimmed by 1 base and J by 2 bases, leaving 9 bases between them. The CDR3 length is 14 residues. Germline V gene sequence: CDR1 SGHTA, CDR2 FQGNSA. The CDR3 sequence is CASSLERITYEQYF. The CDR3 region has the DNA TGTGCCAGCAGCTTAGAACGGATCACCTACGAGCAGTACTTC.

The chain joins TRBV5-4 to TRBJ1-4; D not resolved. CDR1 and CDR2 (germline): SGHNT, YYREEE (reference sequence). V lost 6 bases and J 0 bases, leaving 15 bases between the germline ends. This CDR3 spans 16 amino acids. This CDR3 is CASTMGGYATNEKLFF. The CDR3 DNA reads TGTGCCAGCACCATGGGAGGTTACGCAACTAATGAAAAACTGTTTTTT. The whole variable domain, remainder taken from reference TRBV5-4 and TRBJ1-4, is ETGVTQSPTHLIKTRGQQVTLRCSSQSGHNTVSWYQQALGQGPQFIFQYYREEENGRGNFPPRFSGLQFPNYSSELNVNALELDDSALYLCASTMGGYATNEKLFFGSGTQLSVL.

In DNA form, the CDR3 reads TGTGCCAGCAGTCGAGGGACAGGGAGGGACACCATATATTTT. Its protein is CASSRGTGRDTIYF. The chain is built from TRBV6-5 and TRBJ1-3; 9 nucleotides agree with TRBD1. V lost 5 bases and J lost 8; bases outside the gene matches: 7. Per germline, CDR1 MNHEY and CDR2 SVGAGI. This CDR3 has 14 residues.